This TCR beta chain was observed in a study of cytomegalovirus exposure and HLA in healthy donors. Findings and caveats of the study: In a later analysis, TCR beta V- and J-gene trimming was associated with a missense DCLRE1C variant. Immune exposure data for these donors was limited to CMV serostatus.

Trimming shortened V by 3 bases and J by 0 bases, and 22 bases separated the two germline ends. The germline V gene has CDR1 SGDLS and CDR2 YYNGEE. This CDR3 has 20 amino acids. Primers included in the PCR were 60 Vbeta and 13 Jbeta primers. The protocol was immunoSEQ multiplex PCR, while the TCRdb copy is restricted to in-frame clones and leaves out a portion. This table holds about 85,000 clones, more than 75% found once. Only a few counts were recorded for this clone. The antigen remains unidentified. The sample consisted of PBMCs. The receptor comes from a woman aged 50 to 65 in good health and CMV-seropositive. V usage is TRBV9 and J usage is TRBJ2-6, with TRBD2 as a possible D gene (6 bases). CDR3 bases: TGTGCCAGCAGCGCGCCACGGGGGTTGGGGGAGGTCTCTGGGGCCAACGTCCTGACTTTC. Protein: CASSAPRGLGEVSGANVLTF.